This T cell receptor (beta chain) was sequenced during a study of chemoradiotherapy in HPV16-positive cancers. The data were produced by immunoSEQ multiplex PCR, yet TCRdb's version contains in-frame clones alone and is incomplete. Found here are 1,500 to 2,500 clones, under 90% of them singletons; the top ten hold more than 7.5%. V dropped 3 bases and J dropped 4; count of bases not matched to a gene: 23. The CDR3 covers 21 residues. The germline CDR1 and CDR2 sequences are SNHLY and FYNNEI. The receptor was isolated from a human donor with HPV-associated anogenital cancer. The chain is built from TRBV2 and TRBJ2-2; 7 nucleotides line up with TRBD2. The sample consisted of tumor tissue, taken from a patient who underwent chemoradiotherapy. The CDR3 region has the DNA TGTGCCAGCAGTGACGTAGGGGCGCAGTGCGGGAGTGTTGCTTTCACCGGGGAGCTGTTTTTT. This gives the protein CASSDVGAQCGSVAFTGELFF.